The 18 T cell receptor beta chains presented below share a single source sample, sequenced in a study of T cell clones after liver transplantation (dated by TCRdb to between 2019 and 2020). The time point label here, explained by the study, means: pre-transplant. The library came from the immunoSEQ multiplex PCR assay. Imported from immuneACCESS, the table was reduced by TCRdb to in-frame sequences with V and J called. These copies leave out some clones; in studies compared against another copy, an unresolved V gene accounts for under half, and the cause of the remainder is not known. Recorded for this sample are roughly 70,000 clones; about four fifths of them occurred a single time. The ten largest clonotypes hold 0.45% to 0.65% of the sample. This sample comprised CD4+ T cells from blood, obtained before liver transplant. These receptors came from a human donor who received a liver transplant.

The chain employs TRBV9 and TRBJ1-2; unclear D gene. Per the germline V gene, CDR1 is SGDLS and CDR2 is YYNGEE. The CDR3 extends over 15 amino acids. The germline V and J ends were trimmed by 4 bases and 1 base, with 14 bases remaining between them. Here the CDR3 DNA reads TGTGCCAGCAGCCGGGGAGGAGAGTTTAACTATGGCTACACCTTC. It translates to CASSRGGEFNYGYTF.

This chain connects TRBV7-9 to TRBJ1-5; D remains unclear. Germline-derived CDR1 and CDR2 are SEHNR and FQNEAQ (reference sequence). This CDR3 is 13 amino acids long. Trimming left V 4 bases short and J 7 bases short, with 11 bases between. This CDR3 is CASSSYSSQPQHF. CDR3 nucleotide sequence: TGTGCCAGCAGCTCGTACTCATCGCAGCCCCAGCATTTT.

This chain links TRBV5-4 with TRBJ2-5, with TRBD2 matching over 9 bases. V gave up 1 base and J gave up 1 base; unmatched junction bases: 2. The CDR3 loop spans 15 amino acids. Germline V gene lookup returns CDR1 SGHNT and CDR2 YYREEE (reference sequence). The CDR3: CASSLLAGRQETQYF. The DNA for the CDR3 is TGTGCCAGCAGCTTGCTAGCGGGGCGCCAAGAGACCCAGTACTTC.

The J gene is TRBJ2-2, the V gene TRBV9; 11 positions match TRBD2. The CDR3 covers 15 residues. Germline CDR1 SGDLS, CDR2 YYNGEE. J gave up 7 bases and V 0 bases, and 2 bases lay outside the gene matches. The chain's CDR3 is CASSVGLAGGGELFF. The CDR3 DNA is TGTGCCAGCAGCGTAGGTCTAGCGGGAGGCGGGGAGCTGTTTTTT.

This chain connects TRBV28 to TRBJ1-2; 7 bases fit TRBD1. V trimming: 5 bases; J trimming: 4 bases; junction bases outside the gene matches: 1. The germline gives CDR1 MDHEN, CDR2 SYDVKM. This CDR3 is built from 12 residues. The CDR3 region is CASSRQGYGYTF. The CDR3 DNA reads TGTGCCAGCAGTCGACAGGGCTATGGCTACACCTTC.

This clone was seen a few times. The chain is built from TRBV20-1 and TRBJ1-2; unclear D gene. The germline V gene has CDR1 DFQATT and CDR2 SNEGSKA (reference sequence). V lost 5 bases to trimming and J lost 4 bases, with 8 bases between them. The CDR3 is made up of 11 amino acids. This CDR3 reads CSAPHSYGYTF. CDR3 nucleotide sequence: TGCAGTGCTCCCCACAGCTATGGCTACACCTTC.

The chain couples TRBV14 to TRBJ2-1; TRBD1 matches 11 bases. Losses at the gene ends were 3 bases for V and 4 bases for J; bases not matched to a gene: 2. Per germline, CDR1 SGHDN and CDR2 FVKESK. This CDR3 contains 15 residues. The CDR3 here is CASSQDRGLYNEQFF. CDR3 DNA sequence: TGTGCCAGCAGCCAGGACAGGGGGCTTTACAATGAGCAGTTCTTC.

The chain joins TRBV27 to TRBJ2-3, with D possibly matching TRBD1 (5 bases). Deletions cut 2 bases from V and 6 bases from J, with 12 bases between. Germline V gene lookup returns CDR1 MNHEY and CDR2 SMNVEV (reference sequence). This CDR3 is 14 amino acids long. The CDR3: CASSLTSGLDTQYF. CDR3 in DNA: TGTGCCAGCAGTTTAACGTCAGGGTTGGATACGCAGTATTTT.

The rearrangement joins TRBV27 to TRBJ1-2; 8 positions match TRBD1. The germline CDR1 and CDR2 sequences are MNHEY and SMNVEV (reference sequence). This CDR3 is 16 amino acids long. V shed 4 bases, J shed 2 bases, and the junction held 9 bases outside the gene matches. The CDR3 nucleotides are TGTGCCAGCAGTTCACTAGGACAGGGCGCGAACTATGGCTACACCTTC. Its protein is CASSSLGQGANYGYTF.

The chain joins TRBV10-2 to TRBJ2-7; the match to TRBD1 covers 8 bases. CDR1 is WSHSY, CDR2 SAAADI, per germline. The CDR3 is 15 amino acids. J lost 3 bases, V lost 4 bases, and 8 bases had no gene match. CDR3 nucleotide sequence: TGCGCCAGCAGTGGCCGGACAGGGAACTACTACGAGCAGTACTTC. This codes for CASSGRTGNYYEQYF.

The J gene is TRBJ1-1, the V gene TRBV29-1; D is uncertain. The CDR3 contains 13 residues. Germline V CDR1 and CDR2: SQVTM, ANQGSEA. V was clipped by 5 bases and J by 5 bases, with 15 bases between them. Here the CDR3 DNA reads TGCAGCGTTCACCTCGGGTTTGGGACTGAAGCTTTCTTT. Translating it yields CSVHLGFGTEAFF.

The J gene is TRBJ2-7, the V gene TRBV28, with 7 nucleotides matching TRBD1. The CDR3 runs 15 residues. Germline V lookup: CDR1 MDHEN, CDR2 SYDVKM. V lost 7 bases and J lost 1; bases outside the gene matches: 10. CDR3 residues: CASTTRAGGSYEQYF. CDR3 bases: TGTGCCAGCACCACCCGGGCAGGGGGTTCCTACGAGCAGTACTTC.

This rearrangement joins TRBV18 to TRBJ2-1; no clear D gene. The CDR3 is 12 amino acids. In germline, CDR1 is KGHSH, CDR2 LQKENI. V lost 4 bases to trimming and J lost 7 bases, with 8 bases between them. The CDR3 DNA is TGTGCCAGCTCACTCGGTGGAAATGAGCAGTTCTTC. This codes for CASSLGGNEQFF.

The chain carries TRBV30 and TRBJ2-7; no reliable D call. Trimming took off 2 bases at V and 5 bases at J, with 4 bases between the two ends. The CDR3 is 10 residues long. CDR1 is GTSNPN and CDR2 is SVGIG in the germline V gene (reference sequence). The CDR3: CAWSSDEQYF. The CDR3 DNA follows: TGTGCCTGGAGTTCCGACGAGCAGTACTTC.

This rearrangement joins TRBV10-1 to TRBJ2-1; D gene ambiguous. The V end lost 3 bases, the J end lost 7 bases, and 10 bases lay between the germline ends. The CDR3 runs 13 residues. Germline loops: CDR1 WNHNN, CDR2 SYGVQD (reference sequence). The CDR3 DNA reads TGCGCCAGCAGTGACGGAGCGAGAAATGAGCAGTTCTTC. Encoded protein: CASSDGARNEQFF.

The chain links TRBV5-6 to TRBJ2-3; TRBD2 matches 7 bases. The V gene end was trimmed by 3 bases and the J gene end by 6 bases; junction bases not matched to a gene: 10. The V gene's germline CDR1 is SGHDT and CDR2 YYEEEE. The CDR3 extends over 15 amino acids. The CDR3 sequence: CASSSLAVRLDTQYF. As DNA, the CDR3 is TGTGCCAGCAGCTCGCTAGCGGTTCGCCTGGATACGCAGTATTTT. The full variable domain, in which reference TRBV5-6 and TRBJ2-3 provide the parts outside the CDR3, is DAGVTQSPTHLIKTRGQQVTLRCSPKSGHDTVSWYQQALGQGPQFIFQYYEEEERQRGNFPDRFSGHQFPNYSSELNVNALLLGDSALYLCASSSLAVRLDTQYFGPGTRLTVL.

V is TRBV25-1 and J is TRBJ1-2, with D possibly being TRBD1 (6 bases). The CDR3 covers 16 residues. CDR1 and CDR2 from the germline V gene are MGHDK and SYGVNS. V was trimmed by 5 bases and J by 5 bases, leaving 21 bases between them. CDR3 region: CASSPTTGGDGYGYTF. As DNA, the CDR3 is TGTGCCAGCAGTCCCACCACGGGGGGCGACGGATATGGCTACACCTTC.

The CDR3 nucleotides read TGTGCCAGCTCAGTACAGGGTCGGAATCAGCCCCAGCATTTT. Its translation is CASSVQGRNQPQHF. The chain combines TRBV18 with TRBJ1-5, with TRBD1 as a possible D gene (6 bases). CDR3 length equals 14 residues. V was shortened by 5 bases and J by 4 bases, with 12 bases between the two germline ends. The germline V gene encodes CDR1 KGHSH and CDR2 LQKENI.